The rows below give T cell receptor beta chains drawn from one sample of a study of shared clonotypes between healthy human individuals. Repertoires were generated with immunoSEQ multiplex PCR, while TCRdb's copy carries only in-frame clones and drops some. This table holds some 2,500,000 clones, less than 95% found once. Input material: naive CD4+ T cells from PBMCs. The receptors stem from a man aged 18 to 29 in good health. Some clones in this sample may be carry-over from other donors' samples. CDR3s leave out the opening cysteine and the closing phenylalanine or tryptophan. A D gene is named only where the DNA matches it firmly. The listing skips clone size in some rows; elsewhere it reads once, few, many or a size class.

CDR3aa,v_gene,abundance,j_gene,d_gene
ASSLRQTFQETQY,TRBV9,few,TRBJ2-5,.
ASSLTSASYNEQF,TRBV5-4,.,TRBJ2-1,TRBD2
ASGLPGSSSWGKNIQY,TRBV21-1,once,TRBJ2-4,.
ASSEGLAGTYEQY,TRBV6-1,.,TRBJ2-7,TRBD2
ASSFDNPADTQY,TRBV5-1,.,TRBJ2-3,.
ASSIASGRAYNEQF,TRBV7-2,.,TRBJ2-1,TRBD2
ASSLGGDAEKLF,TRBV5-1,.,TRBJ1-4,.
ASSLSPAGNVDEQF,TRBV7-3,.,TRBJ2-1,TRBD2
ASSPGLAGFITDTQY,TRBV7-9,.,TRBJ2-3,TRBD2
ASSFRGGDGEAF,TRBV5-1,.,TRBJ1-1,.
ASSLSGTPGYGYT,TRBV7-2,.,TRBJ1-2,.
AISERTVTNYGYT,TRBV10-3,.,TRBJ1-2,.
ASITRGGNEKLF,TRBV27,.,TRBJ1-4,.
ASSFSGTGGTEAF,TRBV5-4,.,TRBJ1-1,TRBD1
ASSSTWTPYEQF,TRBV5-1,.,TRBJ2-1,.
ASAPNRGEKLF,TRBV30,.,TRBJ1-4,TRBD1
ASLLRGPNTEAF,TRBV28,few,TRBJ1-1,TRBD1
ATSRGRVYTGELF,TRBV15,.,TRBJ2-2,.
ASSPPGNPREQY,TRBV18,.,TRBJ2-7,.
ASSRGTEGNEQF,TRBV5-1,.,TRBJ2-1,TRBD1
ASSYRTGIYEQY,TRBV11-2,.,TRBJ2-7,TRBD1
ASKGTLGTDTQY,TRBV2,.,TRBJ2-3,.
ATKLAGVLGDTQY,TRBV28,.,TRBJ2-3,TRBD2
ASRSTSGQETQY,TRBV5-1,.,TRBJ2-5,TRBD2
ASSLKVAGVADTQY,TRBV28,.,TRBJ2-3,TRBD2
ASSLRQIGELF,TRBV18,.,TRBJ2-2,.
ASSYEQGQPQH,TRBV5-5,.,TRBJ1-5,.
ASTLEETQY,TRBV28,.,TRBJ2-5,.
ASSLDPSLYNEQF,TRBV13,once,TRBJ2-1,.
ASSRGGQETQY,TRBV7-2,.,TRBJ2-5,TRBD2
ASTPGTTRLEQY,TRBV28,.,TRBJ2-7,TRBD2
ASSPGAAGSNTIY,TRBV7-8,.,TRBJ1-3,.
ASSRDRGLNTGELF,TRBV2,.,TRBJ2-2,TRBD1
ASSYPGHYEQY,TRBV6-5,.,TRBJ2-7,.
ASSFVPSSIYEQY,TRBV28,once,TRBJ2-7,.
ASSLSLGSRDSTQY,TRBV28,.,TRBJ2-3,.
ASSSLSVSYEQY,TRBV28,.,TRBJ2-7,.